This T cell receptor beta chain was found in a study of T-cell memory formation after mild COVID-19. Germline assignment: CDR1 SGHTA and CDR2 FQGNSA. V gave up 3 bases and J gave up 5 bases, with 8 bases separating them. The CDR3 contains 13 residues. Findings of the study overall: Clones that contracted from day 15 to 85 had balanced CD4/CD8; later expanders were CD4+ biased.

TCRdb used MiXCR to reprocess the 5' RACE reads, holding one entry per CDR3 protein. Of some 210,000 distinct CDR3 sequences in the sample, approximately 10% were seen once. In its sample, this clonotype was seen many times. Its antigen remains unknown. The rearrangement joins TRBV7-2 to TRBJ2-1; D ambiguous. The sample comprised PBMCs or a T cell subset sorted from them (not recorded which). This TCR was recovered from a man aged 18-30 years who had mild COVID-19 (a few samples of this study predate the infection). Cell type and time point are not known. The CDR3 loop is CASSLGRHNEQFF. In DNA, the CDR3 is TGTGCCAGCAGCTTGGGCAGACACAATGAGCAGTTCTTC. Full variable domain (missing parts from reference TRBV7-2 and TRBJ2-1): GAGVSQSPSNKVTEKGKDVELRCDPISGHTALYWYRQSLGQGLEFLIYFQGNSAPDKSGLPSDRFSAERTGGSVSTLTIQRTQQEDSAVYLCASSLGRHNEQFFGPGTRLTVL.